This TCR beta chain is from a study of blood T cell repertoires in COVID-19 (dated by TCRdb to the early 2020s). Study-wide context: The collaborator samples originated in the United States, Italy and Spain and spanned the acute and convalescent phases of COVID-19. The prospective study material was composed of cDNA or gDNA derived from T cells, B-cell-depleted T cells, or PBMCs. The dataset comprised deeply sampled blood TCRbeta repertoires from subjects exposed to, actively infected with, or recovered from COVID-19. The repertoires were released in a freely available public database meant as a resource for research on the immune response to SARS-CoV-2. The samples were drawn from the first 160 participants of the ongoing ImmuneRACE study and from 950 to 1,500 subjects provided by 6 global collaborators. Sample metadata almost always included a de-identified subject ID, COVID-19 status, age in years and sex. Where HLA class I and class II types were available, the types were taken from metadata supplied by the sample provider, not from assay-based typing.

Beyond this particular receptor, the publication reports: How much clinical and demographic metadata was included differed by source and by participant, and the metadata was provided uncurated.

The immunoSEQ Assay, a bias-controlled multiplex PCR, was used to amplify TCRbeta CDR3 regions from genomic DNA. For the original study's pipeline: The number of nucleated cells in each sample was estimated by amplification of reference gene primers within the assay. To quantify the absolute abundance of each unique TCRbeta CDR3 rearrangement, sequence reads were collapsed and filtered. For each sample, productive Simpson clonality was calculated as the square root of Simpson's diversity index across productive rearrangements. Held by TCRdb, this immuneACCESS table contains in-frame sequences only and omits some clones. Under half of the omission traces to an unresolved V gene where checked; the cause of the rest is unknown. V, J and clone size are taken as reported in that table, and D and trimming were inferred from the DNA itself. This sample holds about 84,000 clones; 90% to 95% were observed only once. The ten largest account for around 4% of the sample.

A word on this clone: The antigen this receptor binds is unknown. Base-call qualities are not available, and no considerably larger clone is one nucleotide away.

Each collaborating institution followed its own protocols to collect whole blood in K2EDTA tubes. Collaborator samples were shipped for TCRbeta analysis as frozen whole blood, isolated PBMCs, or DNA extracted from either sample type. CDR1 and CDR2 (LGHNA, YNFKEQ) derive from the germline V gene. Reading from cysteine to phenylalanine, the CDR3 counts 18 amino acids. Just the 54-base CDR3 DNA is kept, in frame starting at base 1. Here V drops 0 bases and J drops 4 bases, and the junction holds 11 bases not matched to any gene. The sequence was obtained from a human donor with active COVID-19. The donor label of this sample is uncertain. The specimen was peripheral blood. This sequence uses TRBV4-2 and TRBJ2-3; 9 of the junction bases match TRBD2. The nucleotides are TGTGCCAGCAGCCAAGAGCCTAGCGGGGTAACGGGGTCAGATACGCAGTATTTT. It encodes CASSQEPSGVTGSDTQYF.